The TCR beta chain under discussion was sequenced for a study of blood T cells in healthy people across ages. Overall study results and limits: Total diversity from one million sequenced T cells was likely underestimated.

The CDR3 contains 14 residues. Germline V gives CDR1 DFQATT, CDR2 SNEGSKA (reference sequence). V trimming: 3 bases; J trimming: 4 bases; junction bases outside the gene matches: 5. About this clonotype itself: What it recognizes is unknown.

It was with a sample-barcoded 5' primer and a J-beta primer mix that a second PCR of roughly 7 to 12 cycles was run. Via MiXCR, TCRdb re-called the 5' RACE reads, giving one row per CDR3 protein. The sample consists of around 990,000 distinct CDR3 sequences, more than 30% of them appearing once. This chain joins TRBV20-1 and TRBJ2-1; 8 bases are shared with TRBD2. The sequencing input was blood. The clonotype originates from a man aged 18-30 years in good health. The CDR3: CSARRAGEYNEQFF. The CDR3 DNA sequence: TGCAGTGCTAGGAGAGCGGGAGAATACAATGAGCAGTTCTTC.